These 13 T cell receptor beta chains came from one sample sequenced in a study of blood T cell repertoires in COVID-19. The data were produced by immunoSEQ multiplex PCR, yet TCRdb's version contains in-frame clones alone and is incomplete. The sample lists around 290,000 clones, around 90% occurring once. Specimen: PBMCs or T cells enriched from blood (not recorded which). The receptor source for this set is a woman between 55 and 75 years old in a cohort exposed to, infected with or recovered from COVID-19 (not recorded which).

V usage is TRBV19 and J usage is TRBJ2-3, with a tentative D call TRBD2 (7 bases). Trimming stripped 7 bases from V and 1 base from J, with 18 bases between. CDR1 and CDR2 from the germline V gene are LNHDA and SQIVND (reference sequence). The CDR3 is made up of 16 amino acids. The CDR3 sequence: CASTGGLAVGTDTQYF. CDR3 nucleotides: TGTGCCAGTACCGGGGGGCTAGCGGTCGGCACAGATACGCAGTATTTT.

The chain uses TRBV28 and TRBJ1-1, with 10 nucleotides matching TRBD1. After removal of 5 bases from V and 6 bases from J, the junction contained 6 bases not matched to a gene. This CDR3 spans 14 amino acids. Germline CDR1 MDHEN, CDR2 SYDVKM. The CDR3 protein is CASSTQDRGPEAFF. Written as DNA, the CDR3 is TGTGCCAGCAGTACCCAAGACAGGGGGCCTGAAGCTTTCTTT.

V usage is TRBV28 and J usage is TRBJ2-3; no clear D gene. The germline V and J ends were trimmed by 4 bases and 2 bases, with 10 bases remaining between them. Germline V gene data show CDR1 as MDHEN and CDR2 as SYDVKM. CDR3 size: 14 residues. This chain's CDR3 is CASSSNRPTDTQYF. In DNA form, the CDR3 reads TGTGCCAGCAGTTCCAACAGACCCACAGATACGCAGTATTTT.

This chain uses TRBV5-4 with TRBJ2-1; 7 bases are shared with TRBD1. Germline lookup yields CDR1 SGHNT and CDR2 YYREEE (reference sequence). This CDR3 region has 14 residues. The J segment lost 6 bases and the V segment lost 0 bases, leaving 3 bases of the junction unmatched. The CDR3 reads CASSLGGQLNEQFF. The CDR3 nucleotides read TGTGCCAGCAGCTTGGGGGGACAGCTCAATGAGCAGTTCTTC.

The rearrangement links TRBV7-9 to TRBJ2-5; no clear D. Per the germline V gene, CDR1 is SEHNR and CDR2 is FQNEAQ (reference sequence). There are 15 residues in the CDR3. V lost 5 bases to trimming and J lost 1 base, with 14 bases between them. CDR3 coding DNA: TGTGCCAGCAGCGCCCTTTTTGTAGTCCAAGAGACCCAGTACTTC. Its translation is CASSALFVVQETQYF. Filled out from reference TRBV7-9 and TRBJ2-5, the complete variable domain reads DTGVSQNPRHKITKRGQNVTFRCDPISEHNRLYWYRQTLGQGPEFLTYFQNEAQLEKSRLLSDRFSAERPKGSFSTLEIQRTEQGDSAMYLCASSALFVVQETQYFGPGTRLLVL.

The rearrangement joins TRBV2 to TRBJ1-3; D ambiguous. CDR1 and CDR2 from the germline V gene are SNHLY and FYNNEI. The CDR3 runs 13 residues. Trimming removed 5 bases at V and 0 bases at J, with 5 bases between. CDR3 nucleotide sequence: TGTGCCAGCAGTCTTATCTCTGGAAACACCATATATTTT. Translation gives CASSLISGNTIYF. Full variable domain (outside the CDR3, taken from reference TRBV2 and TRBJ1-3): EPEVTQTPSHQVTQMGQEVILRCVPISNHLYFYWYRQILGQKVEFLVSFYNNEISEKSEIFDDQFSVERPDGSNFTLKIRSTKLEDSAMYFCASSLISGNTIYFGEGSWLTVV.

This clone was seen just once. The rearrangement links TRBV5-1 to TRBJ2-7, with 10 bases lining up with TRBD2. The CDR3 spans 15 residues. Losses at the gene ends were 4 bases for V and 6 bases for J; bases not matched to a gene: 10. Germline V gene data show CDR1 as SGHRS and CDR2 as YFSETQ. CDR3 loop: CASSTAGTSVGEQYF. As DNA, the CDR3 is TGCGCCAGCAGCACGGCCGGGACTAGCGTTGGCGAGCAGTACTTC.

The chain links TRBV30 to TRBJ1-4; 9 bases agree with TRBD1. Germline V gene sequence: CDR1 GTSNPN, CDR2 SVGIG (reference sequence). The V and J ends lost 4 bases and 1 base, in that order; junction bases with no gene match: 7. This CDR3 contains 16 residues. The CDR3 spells CAWTHRGRKTNEKLFF. DNA of the CDR3: TGTGCCTGGACCCACAGGGGGCGCAAAACTAATGAAAAACTGTTTTTT.

Turning to this clone: The same CDR3 arises from other DNA sequences in this sample as well. The chain links TRBV5-1 to TRBJ2-3, with TRBD2 identical over 7 bases. Germline CDR1 SGHRS, CDR2 YFSETQ. Trimming cost V 2 bases and J 0 bases; bases outside gene matches: 3. This CDR3 region has 15 residues. The CDR3 region is CASSFSSGSTDTQYF. The CDR3 nucleotides read TGCGCCAGCAGCTTTAGTAGCGGGAGCACAGATACGCAGTATTTT.

The chain carries TRBV9 and TRBJ1-3, with 9 bases identical to TRBD1. Unmatched junction bases numbered 3, after V lost 0 bases and J lost 5 bases. CDR1 is SGDLS and CDR2 is YYNGEE in the germline V gene. This CDR3 is built from 15 residues. The CDR3 region is CASSVEGQGRNTIYF. DNA for the CDR3: TGTGCCAGCAGCGTAGAGGGACAGGGAAGAAACACCATATATTTT.

This clone was picked up a small number of times. The chain recombines TRBV7-9 with TRBJ2-7; 12 nucleotides align to TRBD2. After removal of 7 bases from V and 3 bases from J, the junction contained 4 bases not matched to a gene. The CDR3 is 14 residues long. The germline gives CDR1 SEHNR, CDR2 FQNEAQ (reference sequence). The CDR3 sequence is CASTPTSGSYEQYF. The CDR3 region has the DNA TGTGCCAGCACCCCGACTAGCGGGAGCTACGAGCAGTACTTC.

The chain links TRBV18 to TRBJ1-2, with 9 bases that match TRBD1. The CDR3 length is 14 residues. J lost 6 bases, V lost 3 bases, and 5 bases had no gene match. Germline-derived CDR1 and CDR2 are KGHSH and LQKENI. DNA for the CDR3: TGTGCCAGCTCACCGCGGACAGGGGAGGATGGCTACACCTTC. Translating gives CASSPRTGEDGYTF.

The chain couples TRBV5-6 to TRBJ2-5; 10 bases are a match to TRBD1. Trimming took 4 bases from V and 5 from J; bases not matched to a gene: 2. The CDR3 runs to 13 residues. Germline CDR1 is SGHDT and CDR2 is YYEEEE. CDR3 nucleotide sequence: TGTGCCAGCAGCCGGACAGGGGGGGAGACCCAGTACTTC. Its protein product is CASSRTGGETQYF.